This is a list of T cell receptor beta chains from one sample in a study of graft-versus-host responses after intestinal transplantation. The assay was immunoSEQ multiplex PCR, and TCRdb's table has in-frame clones only and misses some. This table holds around 100,000 clones, 90% to 95% found once. Their recognized antigens are unknown. This specimen was unstimulated CD4+ T cells sorted from spleen or lymph node cells, taken before transplant. The receptors shown here come from a human donor who was the organ donor for an intestinal transplant. The conserved cysteine and the conserved F or W are not part of the CDR3 here. Each record gives: D gene, J gene, V gene, CDR3 protein. The D gene is left open where the match is weak.

>-|TRBJ1-2|TRBV15
ATSSSLVPGKGYT
>TRBD1|TRBJ2-5|TRBV18
ASTRDREETQY
>-|TRBJ2-1|TRBV18
ASSPDQKRLEQF
>TRBD1|TRBJ1-2|TRBV2
ASSSDRAGYT
>TRBD1|TRBJ2-4|TRBV27
ASSWDSTLAKNIQY
>TRBD2|TRBJ2-7|TRBV27
ASRTSGTYEQY
>-|TRBJ2-5|TRBV25-1
ASSEFLGGPETQY
>-|TRBJ2-2|TRBV7-9
ASSSPAGANTGELF
>-|TRBJ1-1|TRBV2
ASSEWGPRGNTEAF
>-|TRBJ1-2|TRBV1
TSSRPGQAYGYT
>-|TRBJ2-1|TRBV28
ASSLISALGSEQF
>-|TRBJ1-1|TRBV30
AWSTGIMNTEAF
>TRBD1|TRBJ2-7|TRBV27
ASSPLPGQGRFEQY
>-|TRBJ1-3|TRBV10-2
ASRGTLAGNTIY
>-|TRBJ1-2|TRBV20-1
SAFRDTRT
>-|TRBJ1-4|TRBV4-1
ASSQVGTGVHEKLF
>TRBD1|TRBJ2-7|TRBV6-1
ASSETPGQGAGY
>TRBD1|TRBJ1-2|TRBV9
ASSGPSGQGSHGYT
>-|TRBJ1-3|TRBV11-2
ASSLGSSGNTIY
>TRBD2|TRBJ2-2|TRBV11-2
ASSFLLAGAGELF
>-|TRBJ2-5|TRBV11-2
ASSATQETQY
>TRBD2|TRBJ2-1|TRBV6-1
AARTSGNYNEQF
>-|TRBJ2-7|TRBV5-1
ASSLTMGNYEQY
>TRBD2|TRBJ2-1|TRBV2
ASSDTARGRRNEQF
>TRBD2|TRBJ2-5|TRBV6-6
ASSYLQLAGGETQY
>TRBD2|TRBJ2-1|TRBV5-1
ASSPLSGRGNEQF
>TRBD2|TRBJ2-1|TRBV7-9
ASSRGLAGGGEQF
>-|TRBJ2-1|TRBV30
AWSFFDEQF
>-|TRBJ2-7|TRBV18
ASSAGQIYEQY
>-|TRBJ1-5|TRBV6-5
ASGGVGNQPQH
>TRBD1|TRBJ1-2|TRBV6-1
ASRTTGRNYGYT
>-|TRBJ2-3|TRBV10-1
ASSDLKDSHTDTQY
>TRBD2|TRBJ2-5|TRBV20-1
SAGLGETQY
>-|TRBJ2-1|TRBV19
ASSREDFSYNEQF
>TRBD2|TRBJ2-3|TRBV9
ASSVKEREGRDTQY